This TCR beta chain was recorded in a study of T-cell memory formation after mild COVID-19. Points from the study as a whole: Day 37-peaking second-wave clones had unconfirmed SARS-CoV-2 specificity. Memory sampled before infection contained some responding clones, suggesting cross-reactive memory joined.

A note on this clonotype: As yet, its antigen is unknown.

The germline V gene has CDR1 SGHTS and CDR2 YDEGEE. The V gene lost 0 bases and the J gene lost 4 bases, with 13 bases spanning the gap. This CDR3 is 15 amino acids long. TCRdb re-analysed the 5' RACE reads in MiXCR, keeping a single row per CDR3 protein. The sample holds around 390,000 distinct CDR3 sequences, roughly 15% seen once. Sequenced: PBMCs or a T cell subset sorted from them (not recorded which). The chain is built from TRBV5-8 and TRBJ2-5, with D possibly TRBD2 on 5 matching bases. The TCR comes from a man aged 18-30 years who had mild COVID-19 (a few samples of this study predate the infection). Cell type and time point are not known. The DNA of the CDR3 is TGTGCCAGCAGCTTGGGGGCGGGCGCCGGAGAGACCCAGTACTTC. Its protein product is CASSLGAGAGETQYF. The entire variable domain, with the rest obtained from reference TRBV5-8 and TRBJ2-5, is as follows: EAGVTQSPTHLIKTRGQQATLRCSPISGHTSVYWYQQALGLGLQFLLWYDEGEERNRGNFPPRFSGRQFPNYSSELNVNALELEDSALYLCASSLGAGAGETQYFGPGTRLLVL.